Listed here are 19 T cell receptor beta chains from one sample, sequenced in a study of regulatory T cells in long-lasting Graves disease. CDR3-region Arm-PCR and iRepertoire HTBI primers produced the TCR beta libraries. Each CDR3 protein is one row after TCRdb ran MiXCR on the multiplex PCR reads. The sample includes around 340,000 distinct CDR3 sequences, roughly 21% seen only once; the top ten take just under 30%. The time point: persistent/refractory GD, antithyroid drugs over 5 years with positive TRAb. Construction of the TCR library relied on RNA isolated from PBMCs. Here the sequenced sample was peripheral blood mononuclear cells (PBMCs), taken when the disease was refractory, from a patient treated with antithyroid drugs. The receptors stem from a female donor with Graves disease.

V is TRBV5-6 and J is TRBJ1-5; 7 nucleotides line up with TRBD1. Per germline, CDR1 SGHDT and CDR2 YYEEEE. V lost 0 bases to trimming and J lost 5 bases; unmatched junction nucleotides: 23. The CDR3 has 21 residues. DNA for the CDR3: TGTGCCAGCAGCTTGGCCCGCGCGGGCCGGAGGGGGCACGGATGGTATCAGCCCCAGCATTTT. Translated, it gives CASSLARAGRRGHGWYQPQHF.

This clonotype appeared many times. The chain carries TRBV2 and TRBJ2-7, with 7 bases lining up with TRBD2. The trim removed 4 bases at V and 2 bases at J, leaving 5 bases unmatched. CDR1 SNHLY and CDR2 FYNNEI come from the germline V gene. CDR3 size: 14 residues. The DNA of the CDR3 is TGTGCCAGCAGTGCGTCTAGCGGCCCCTACGAGCAGTACTTC. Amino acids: CASSASSGPYEQYF.

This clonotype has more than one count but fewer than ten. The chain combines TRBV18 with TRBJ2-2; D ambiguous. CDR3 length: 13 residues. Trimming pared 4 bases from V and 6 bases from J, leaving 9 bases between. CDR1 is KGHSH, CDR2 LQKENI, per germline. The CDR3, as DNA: TGTGCCAGCTCACACGATAAGGCCGGGGAGCTGTTTTTT. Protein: CASSHDKAGELFF.

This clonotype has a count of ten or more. The CDR3 is CASSLFGLAGGSYEQYF. CDR3 coding DNA: TGTGCCAGCAGTTTATTCGGACTAGCGGGAGGGTCTTACGAGCAGTACTTC. This chain uses TRBV28 with TRBJ2-7; 15 positions agree with TRBD2. Germline assignment: CDR1 MDHEN and CDR2 SYDVKM. This CDR3 has 17 residues. V lost 1 base and J lost 4; bases outside the gene matches: 5.

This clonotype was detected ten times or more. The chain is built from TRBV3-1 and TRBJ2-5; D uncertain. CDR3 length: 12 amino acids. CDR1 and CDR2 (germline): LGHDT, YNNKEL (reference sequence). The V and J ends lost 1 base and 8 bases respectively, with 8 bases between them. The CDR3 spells CASSQVESTQYF. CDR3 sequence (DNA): TGTGCCAGCAGCCAAGTTGAGAGCACCCAGTACTTC.

As DNA, the CDR3 is TGTGCCAGCAGCGAAAGATCCAGCGTGTTGGAGACCCAGTACTTC. Protein: CASSERSSVLETQYF. J is TRBJ2-5 and V is TRBV7-9; D remains ambiguous. V shed 5 bases and J shed 5 bases, with 18 bases lying between them. CDR1 and CDR2 from the germline V gene are SEHNR and FQNEAQ (reference sequence). CDR3 size: 15 residues.

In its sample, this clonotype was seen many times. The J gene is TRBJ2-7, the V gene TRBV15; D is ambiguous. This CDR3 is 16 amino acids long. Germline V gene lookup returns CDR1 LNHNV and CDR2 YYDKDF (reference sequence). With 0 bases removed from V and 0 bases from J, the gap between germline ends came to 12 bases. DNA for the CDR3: TGTGCCACCAGCAGAGATCGTAACAGCGCCTCCTACGAGCAGTACTTC. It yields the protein CATSRDRNSASYEQYF.

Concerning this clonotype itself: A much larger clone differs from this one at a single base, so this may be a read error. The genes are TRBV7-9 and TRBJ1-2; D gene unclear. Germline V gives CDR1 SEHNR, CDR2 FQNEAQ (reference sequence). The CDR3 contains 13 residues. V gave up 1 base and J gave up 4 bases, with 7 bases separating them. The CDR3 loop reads CASSLDPVYGYTF. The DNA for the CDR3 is TGTGCCAGCAGCTTAGATCCAGTCTATGGCTACACCTTC.

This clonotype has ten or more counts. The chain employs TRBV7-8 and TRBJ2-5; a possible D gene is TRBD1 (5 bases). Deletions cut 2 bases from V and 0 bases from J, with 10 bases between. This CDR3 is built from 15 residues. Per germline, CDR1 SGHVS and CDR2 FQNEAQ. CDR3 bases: TGTGCCAGCAGCTTACGCTGGACATACCAAGAGACCCAGTACTTC. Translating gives CASSLRWTYQETQYF. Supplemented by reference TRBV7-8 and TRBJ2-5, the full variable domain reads GAGVSQSPRYKVAKRGQDVALRCDPISGHVSLFWYQQALGQGPEFLTYFQNEAQLDKSGLPSDRFFAERPEGSVSTLKIQRTQQEDSAVYLCASSLRWTYQETQYFGPGTRLLVL.

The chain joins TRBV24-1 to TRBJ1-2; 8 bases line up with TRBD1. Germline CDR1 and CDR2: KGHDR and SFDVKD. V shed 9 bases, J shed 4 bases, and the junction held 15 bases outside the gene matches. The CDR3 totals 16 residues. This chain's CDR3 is CATSGQGVGGLYGYTF. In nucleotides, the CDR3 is TGTGCCACCTCTGGACAGGGAGTTGGGGGGCTCTATGGCTACACCTTC.

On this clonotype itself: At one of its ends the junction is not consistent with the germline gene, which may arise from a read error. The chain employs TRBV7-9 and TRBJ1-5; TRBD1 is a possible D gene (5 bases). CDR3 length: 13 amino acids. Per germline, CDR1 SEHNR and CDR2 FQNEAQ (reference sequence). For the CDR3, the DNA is TGCGCCAGCAGCCAAAGGGGACCTCAGCCCCAGCATTTT. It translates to CASSQRGPQPQHF.

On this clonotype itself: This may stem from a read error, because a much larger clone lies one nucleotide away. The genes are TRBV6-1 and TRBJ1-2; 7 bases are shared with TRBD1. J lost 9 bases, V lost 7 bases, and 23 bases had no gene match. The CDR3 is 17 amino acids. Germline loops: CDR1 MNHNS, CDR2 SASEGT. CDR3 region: CASTLGVGDRIFGSYTF. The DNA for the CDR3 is TGTGCCAGCACTCTTGGTGTGGGGGACAGAATCTTCGGTAGCTACACCTTC.

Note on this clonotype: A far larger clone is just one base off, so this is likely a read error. CDR3 sequence: CASSLSWWQEERTEAFF. The DNA of the CDR3 is TGTGCCAGCAGTTTATCTTGGTGGCAGGAGGAGAGAACTGAAGCTTTCTTT. The genes are TRBV12-3 or TRBV12-4 and TRBJ1-6; D unclear. The DNA end is more similar to TRBJ1-1, so the J call may be wrong. CDR3 length: 17 residues.

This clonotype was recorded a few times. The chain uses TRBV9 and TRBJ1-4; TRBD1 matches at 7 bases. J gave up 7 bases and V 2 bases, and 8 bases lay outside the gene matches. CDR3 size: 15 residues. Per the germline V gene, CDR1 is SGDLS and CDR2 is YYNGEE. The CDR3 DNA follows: TGTGCCAGCAGCGTCTCCGGGACAGAAGGTGAAAAACTGTTTTTT. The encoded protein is CASSVSGTEGEKLFF.

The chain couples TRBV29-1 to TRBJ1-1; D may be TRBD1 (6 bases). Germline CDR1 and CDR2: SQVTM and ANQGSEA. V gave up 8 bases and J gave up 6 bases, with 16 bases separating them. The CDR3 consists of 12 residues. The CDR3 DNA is TGCAGCTCCTGGGACCCAGGGGCTGAAGCTTTCTTT. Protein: CSSWDPGAEAFF.

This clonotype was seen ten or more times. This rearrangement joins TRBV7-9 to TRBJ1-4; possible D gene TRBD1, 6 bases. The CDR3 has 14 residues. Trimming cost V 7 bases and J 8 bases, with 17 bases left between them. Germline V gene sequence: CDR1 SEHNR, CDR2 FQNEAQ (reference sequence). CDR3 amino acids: CASTSWGAEEKLFF. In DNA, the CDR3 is TGTGCCAGCACCTCCTGGGGGGCCGAAGAAAAACTGTTTTTT.

CDR3 amino acids: CASSFSGEDPFNEQFF. The CDR3 nucleotides are TGTGCCAGCAGCTTCTCTGGGGAGGACCCCTTCAATGAGCAGTTCTTC. V and J are TRBV9 and TRBJ2-1, with D possibly TRBD2 on 6 matching bases. Germline-derived CDR1 and CDR2 are SGDLS and YYNGEE. CDR3 size: 16 residues. Deletions cut 4 bases from V and 6 bases from J, with 20 bases between.

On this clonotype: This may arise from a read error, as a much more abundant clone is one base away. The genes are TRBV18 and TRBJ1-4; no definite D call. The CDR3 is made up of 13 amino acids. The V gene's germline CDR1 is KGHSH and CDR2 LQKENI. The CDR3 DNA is TGTGCCAGCTCACCGGAGGGTAATGAAAAACTGCTTTTT. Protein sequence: CASSPEGNEKLLF.

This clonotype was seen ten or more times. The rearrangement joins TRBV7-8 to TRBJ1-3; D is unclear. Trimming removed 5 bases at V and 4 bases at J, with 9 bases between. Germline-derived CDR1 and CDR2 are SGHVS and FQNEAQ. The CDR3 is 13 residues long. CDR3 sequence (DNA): TGTGCCAGCAGCCGCGCCGTGGGAAACACCATATATTTT. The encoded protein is CASSRAVGNTIYF. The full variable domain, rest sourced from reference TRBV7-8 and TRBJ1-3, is GAGVSQSPRYKVAKRGQDVALRCDPISGHVSLFWYQQALGQGPEFLTYFQNEAQLDKSGLPSDRFFAERPEGSVSTLKIQRTQQEDSAVYLCASSRAVGNTIYFGEGSWLTVV.